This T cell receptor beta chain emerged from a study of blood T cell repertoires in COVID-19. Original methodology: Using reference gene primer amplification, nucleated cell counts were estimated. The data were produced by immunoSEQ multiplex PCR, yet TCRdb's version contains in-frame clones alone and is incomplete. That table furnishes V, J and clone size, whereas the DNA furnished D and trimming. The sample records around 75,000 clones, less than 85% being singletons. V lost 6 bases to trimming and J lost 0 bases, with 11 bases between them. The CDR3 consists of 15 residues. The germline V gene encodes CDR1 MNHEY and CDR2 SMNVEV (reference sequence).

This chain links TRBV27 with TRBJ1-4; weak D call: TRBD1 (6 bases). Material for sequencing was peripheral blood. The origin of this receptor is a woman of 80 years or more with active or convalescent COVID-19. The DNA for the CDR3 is TGTGCCAGCAGACACCGACAGGCAACTAATGAAAAACTGTTTTTT. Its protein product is CASRHRQATNEKLFF.